These 10 T cell receptor beta chains were sequenced from one sample in a study of T cell responses to AZD1222 COVID-19 vaccine. TCRdb's copy holds only in-frame clones and misses some; the assay was immunoSEQ multiplex PCR. The sample consists of approximately 100,000 clones, 85% to 90% of them appearing once. Sequencing used peripheral blood, obtained on day 0 of AZD1222 vaccination. Receptors were obtained from an adult in good health.

The gene calls are TRBV2 and TRBJ2-3; D is ambiguous. The germline V gene has CDR1 SNHLY and CDR2 FYNNEI. V was shortened by 2 bases and J by 5 bases, with 5 bases between the two germline ends. The CDR3 has 12 amino acids. The CDR3 bases are TGTGCCAGCAGTGAATGGGTAGATACGCAGTATTTT. Translated, it gives CASSEWVDTQYF.

V and J are TRBV7-9 and TRBJ1-2; D unclear. With 1 base removed from V and 6 bases from J, the gap between germline ends came to 12 bases. The CDR3 has 14 residues. Germline V lookup: CDR1 SEHNR, CDR2 FQNEAQ (reference sequence). This CDR3 is CASSLGRNSNGYTF. CDR3 bases: TGTGCCAGCAGCTTAGGGCGGAATTCGAATGGCTACACCTTC.

V usage is TRBV29-1 and J usage is TRBJ2-7, with 9 positions matching TRBD2. The CDR3 is 12 amino acids. V lost 5 bases and J lost 4; bases outside the gene matches: 3. Germline assignment: CDR1 SQVTM and CDR2 ANQGSEA. For the CDR3, the DNA is TGCAGCGTTTTTAGCGGGAGTTACGAGCAGTACTTC. This gives the protein CSVFSGSYEQYF.

This clone was counted once. V and J are TRBV5-4 and TRBJ2-7; D is uncertain. Germline V lookup: CDR1 SGHNT, CDR2 YYREEE (reference sequence). Trimming pared 0 bases from V and 2 bases from J, leaving 9 bases between. The CDR3 has 14 amino acids. Here the CDR3 DNA reads TGTGCCAGCAGCTTGGAGACGCCGCCCTACGAGCAGTACTTC. Protein sequence: CASSLETPPYEQYF. Combining the CDR3 with reference TRBV5-4 and TRBJ2-7 gives the whole variable domain ETGVTQSPTHLIKTRGQQVTLRCSSQSGHNTVSWYQQALGQGPQFIFQYYREEENGRGNFPPRFSGLQFPNYSSELNVNALELDDSALYLCASSLETPPYEQYFGPGTRLTVT.

Details on this clone: At one end the junction does not follow the germline gene, possibly because of a read error. This sequence joins TRBV7-7 and TRBJ2-2; D call uncertain. Looked up from germline, CDR1 is SSHAT and CDR2 is FNYEAQ (reference sequence). The CDR3 extends over 12 amino acids. DNA of the CDR3: TGTGCTAGCAGCTTTTTTCCCGGGGAGCTGTTTTTT. It codes for CASSFFPGELFF.

V and J are TRBV3-1 (or the pseudogene TRBV3-2) and TRBJ2-1; D is uncertain. Germline V gene data show CDR1 as LGHDT and CDR2 as YNNKEL (reference sequence). V dropped 1 base and J dropped 6 bases, with 4 bases sitting between them. The CDR3 has 12 amino acids. The CDR3 coding sequence is TGTGCCAGCAGCCAAGCGCCCAATGAGCAGTTCTTC. Translation: CASSQAPNEQFF.

There are a few counts of this clone. This rearrangement joins TRBV9 to TRBJ2-1; 7 bases line up with TRBD2. Per the germline V gene, CDR1 is SGDLS and CDR2 is YYNGEE. CDR3 size: 16 residues. V lost 0 bases to trimming and J lost 4 bases; unmatched junction nucleotides: 7. The CDR3 DNA reads TGTGCCAGCAGCGTAGGTTCGCGGGAGAGGTACAATGAGCAGTTCTTC. This codes for CASSVGSRERYNEQFF.

J is TRBJ2-3 and V is TRBV28; TRBD2 matches 12 bases. V shed 1 base and J 9 bases; nucleotides not matched to a gene: 8. Germline V gives CDR1 MDHEN, CDR2 SYDVKM. The CDR3 consists of 16 residues. The CDR3 DNA sequence: TGTGCCAGCAGTTTATTACTAGCGGGAGGAGAAGAAACGCAGTATTTT. Amino acids: CASSLLLAGGEETQYF.

The rearrangement uses TRBV18 and TRBJ1-4, with D possibly TRBD1 on 6 matching bases. Germline lookup yields CDR1 KGHSH and CDR2 LQKENI. Trimming stripped 6 bases from V and 6 bases from J, with 11 bases between. CDR3 length equals 13 residues. CDR3: CASSRGLDEKLFF. The CDR3 DNA reads as TGTGCCAGCTCCCGGGGGCTAGATGAAAAACTGTTTTTT.

V is TRBV10-3 and J is TRBJ2-3; 7 positions agree with TRBD2. CDR1 and CDR2 from the germline V gene are ENHRY and SYGVKD. Trimming cost V 6 bases and J 4 bases; bases outside gene matches: 7. The length of the CDR3 is 14 residues. The CDR3 region has the DNA TGTGCCATCAGGGGCGGGAGCGGGGCAGATACGCAGTATTTT. Residues: CAIRGGSGADTQYF.